This section outlines one T cell receptor (beta chain) sequence together with its context. The germline V gene encodes CDR1 ENHRY and CDR2 SYGVKD. CDR3 length: 15 residues. V shed 6 bases and J 6 bases; nucleotides not matched to a gene: 10. The sample originates from a study of cytomegalovirus exposure and HLA in healthy donors. The table came from immunoSEQ multiplex PCR; TCRdb's copy has only in-frame clones and leaves some out. This table holds 100,000 to 150,000 clones, roughly 86% found once. The rearrangement joins TRBV10-3 to TRBJ1-2; 10 nucleotides agree with TRBD1. Material for sequencing was PBMCs. The origin of this receptor is a man aged 25-45 years in good health and CMV-seronegative. This chain's CDR3 is CAIRSGTGDVDGYTF. The CDR3, as DNA: TGTGCCATCAGGTCCGGGACAGGGGACGTCGATGGCTACACCTTC.